The clone carrying this TCR beta chain showed up many times. Antigen: not known. This sample was included in a study of blood T cells in healthy people across ages. CDR1 is MNHEY, CDR2 SMNVEV, per germline (reference sequence). Germline trimming cut 4 bases from V and 2 bases from J; bases unmatched to any gene: 4. This CDR3 comprises 16 residues. Study results and limitations: TCR beta diversity per million T cells fell roughly linearly with age. In long-lived donors, naive CD4+ cell counts and diversity exceeded those of aged donors.

A sample-barcoded 5' primer and a J-beta primer mix were used in a second PCR of roughly 7 to 12 cycles. A template-switch adaptor with 12 random nucleotides tagged each cDNA molecule. Via MiXCR, TCRdb re-called the 5' RACE reads, giving one row per CDR3 protein. The sample lists some 560,000 distinct CDR3 sequences; 27% were seen once. This sample was shared with a second study, whose subject was T cells of mothers and their children.

The sequenced sample was blood. This rearrangement joins TRBV27 to TRBJ1-4, with 10 positions matching TRBD1. This sequence originates from a boy younger than 10 in good health. The CDR3 DNA reads as TGTGCCAGCAGTTCGACAGGGGGCCGGACTAATGAAAAACTGTTTTTT. As protein: CASSSTGGRTNEKLFF.